A selection of T cell receptor beta chains follows, all from one sample in a study of blood T cell repertoires in COVID-19. Libraries were prepared by immunoSEQ multiplex PCR; TCRdb keeps only in-frame clonotypes and omits some of them. This table has hundreds of thousands of clones, around nine tenths appearing once. The sample was peripheral blood. These receptors were obtained from a woman aged 50 to 60 with COVID-19, enrolled during active disease. The CDR3 runs from the conserved cysteine through the conserved F or W.

cdr3_aa: CASGPRLGTGTPTDTQYF
v_call: TRBV12-5
j_call: TRBJ2-3

cdr3_aa: CASSQHGGRGANVLTF
v_call: TRBV3-1/TRBV3-2
j_call: TRBJ2-6

cdr3_aa: CASGFDFRDQPQHF
v_call: TRBV12-5
j_call: TRBJ1-5

cdr3_aa: CASSPRGGTGYSEQYF
v_call: TRBV27
j_call: TRBJ2-7

cdr3_aa: CATSDGGGGFYNEQFF
v_call: TRBV24-1
j_call: TRBJ2-1

cdr3_aa: CASRESGKSPLHF
v_call: TRBV5-1
j_call: TRBJ1-6

cdr3_aa: CASSVGNSGGQDTQYF
v_call: TRBV9
j_call: TRBJ2-3

cdr3_aa: CASSLGQGALSGELFF
v_call: TRBV5-1
j_call: TRBJ2-2

cdr3_aa: CASSPREGGLYGYTF
v_call: TRBV19
j_call: TRBJ1-2

cdr3_aa: CASRRDNYQPQHF
v_call: TRBV6-5
j_call: TRBJ1-5

cdr3_aa: CASSPPDREETQYF
v_call: TRBV18
j_call: TRBJ2-5

cdr3_aa: CASSGTGNPNEKLFF
v_call: TRBV28
j_call: TRBJ1-4

cdr3_aa: CAWRRQSTGELFF
v_call: TRBV30
j_call: TRBJ2-2

cdr3_aa: CASSFAGQGARNEQYF
v_call: TRBV28
j_call: TRBJ2-7

cdr3_aa: CASSQIQGRAFF
v_call: TRBV3-1/TRBV3-2
j_call: TRBJ1-1

cdr3_aa: CASSLAVGTNNEQFF
v_call: TRBV7-8
j_call: TRBJ2-1

cdr3_aa: CASSSIQGGEQYF
v_call: TRBV11-3
j_call: TRBJ2-7

cdr3_aa: CASSSYTGELFF
v_call: TRBV7-2
j_call: TRBJ2-2

cdr3_aa: CASSFDRGQGYTF
v_call: TRBV27
j_call: TRBJ1-2